This paragraph reports one T cell receptor (beta chain). Its antigen is currently not known. Nothing much larger sits one base from this clone, and base qualities are not available. This record belongs to a study of regulatory T cells in long-lasting Graves disease (dated by TCRdb to the early 2020s). In terms of the full investigation: Patients with newly diagnosed Graves' disease had been on antithyroid drugs for under 3 months. Persistent Graves' disease patients were compared with newly diagnosed Graves' disease patients by peripheral blood TCR sequencing and RNA sequencing. The study was conducted in China and was registered as a clinical trial. TCR sequencing covered some 13 persistent and approximately 20 newly diagnosed Graves' disease patients, some 33 samples in total.

Library preparation employed multiplex PCR. TCRdb lists the instrument as Illumina HiSeq 4000. iRepertoire HTBI primers and Arm-PCR amplification of CDR3 regions were used to construct TCR beta libraries. Before sequencing, the PCR products underwent gel purification. The published analysis was carried out like this. Across samples, 60 to 70 TRBV and roughly 13 TRBJ segments were identified and used for gene usage analysis of CDR3 amino acid clonotypes. COPE and FqMerger were used to merge filtered high-quality paired reads into contigs. BLAST was used to align contigs to IMGT TRBV, TRBD and TRBJ reference genes, and CDR3 was defined according to IMGT. Highly expanded clones were defined as clonotypes with a frequency above 0.1%. Repertoire diversity was measured by Shannon entropy, and V-J evenness by the Gini coefficient. Clonotypes shared by more than one individual were considered public. The raw public data were reprocessed by TCRdb itself: fastp quality trimming at Q25, MiXCR clonotype calling, in-frame beta chains only. For every CDR3 protein sequence, its rows merge into one entry that carries the most common genes and DNA. The V and J calls come from TCRdb's annotation, not from the publication. The sample profile shows 530,000 or so distinct CDR3 sequences; 13% of them were found once. The ten biggest clones cover roughly a tenth of the sample.

The time point label on this specimen signifies: newly diagnosed GD, antithyroid drugs for less than 3 months. For both TCR sequencing and RNA sequencing, RNA was extracted from PBMCs using TRIzol. The diagnosis of Graves' disease followed American Thyroid Association guidelines. Patients for the study were recruited at an endocrinology department in Xi'an, China. Each patient gave 7.5 to 10 milliliters of peripheral blood, collected in an EDTA anticoagulant tube. Ficoll Paque Plus density gradient separation was used to isolate PBMCs, and no further T cell sorting was done. An Agilent 2100 Bioanalyzer and agarose gel were used to assess RNA quality, and a NanoDrop 2000 was used to measure RNA concentration. The CDR3 measures 15 amino acids from cysteine to phenylalanine. The CDR3 DNA has 45 bases and is translated from base 1. The germline V gene specifies SGHRS as CDR1 and YFSETQ as CDR2. Germline trimming: 3 bases from V, 5 bases from J; junction bases outside gene matches: 5.

Results and caveats for the whole study, not just this receptor: Lower TCR Shannon entropy and fewer highly expanded clones were observed in persistent Graves' disease patients than in newly diagnosed patients, which suggested clonal expansion. Sequencing and analysis were restricted to the TCR beta chain. Preferential use of TRBV28, TRBJ1-2 and TRBJ2-5 was observed in persistent disease, whereas TRBV20-1 and TRBJ2-1 were favored in newly diagnosed disease. As a limitation, the authors acknowledged that the small sample size may reduce accuracy. Because the primary lesion, thyroid tissue, could not be accessed, the study looked at peripheral blood alone. Persistent patients shared more public clonotypes among themselves (2,741) than newly diagnosed patients did (about 970).

These records were also assigned to another study, of T cells in Graves' hyperthyroidism and ophthalmopathy. The second source states: Stable Graves' hyperthyroidism was defined as the absence of progression to ophthalmopathy over 18 months of follow-up. Hyperthyroidism patients were aged 18 to 65 years and newly diagnosed, with disease duration of less than 2 months. Any patient with an uncontrolled infection, another autoimmune disease, pregnancy or lactation was excluded. Diagnoses were based on clinical symptoms, serum thyroxine and TRAb, thyroid ultrasound and orbital computed tomography. A first-round RT-PCR of the TCR CDR3 used the HTBI primer set with the Qiagen OneStep RT-PCR kit. Most expanded thyroid clonotypes (frequency above 0.001) were also found in blood, which suggests that blood repertoires may mirror thyroid immune responses. A model built on a 13 V-J signature distinguished ophthalmopathy from stable hyperthyroidism, reaching 87.88% sensitivity and around 81% specificity in cross-validation and 80%/75% in testing. During validation, the model predicted progression to ophthalmopathy a median of about 5.9 months ahead of onset, with 70.59% sensitivity and less than 85% specificity. To identify TCR V-J signatures that set the groups apart, the researchers used a discovery cohort of 90 to 100 patients, made up of under 45 with Graves' ophthalmopathy and 57 with stable Graves' hyperthyroidism. Prospective prediction of ophthalmopathy was tested in an independent validation cohort of about 19 hyperthyroidism patients and some 17 patients who later progressed to ophthalmopathy. The roughly 100 discovery patients were randomly divided into training and test sets at a 7:3 ratio. In roughly six Graves' hyperthyroidism patients, the study also compared T-cell repertoires from thyroid tissue with T-cell repertoires from blood. Once sampling was done, hyperthyroidism patients were given methimazole at a starting dose of 30 mg daily, whereas ophthalmopathy patients were given high-dose intravenous methylprednisolone. Libraries were constructed in a second round of multiplex PCR, after which size selection and purification were performed. Libraries were sequenced paired-end with 100 bp reads on an Illumina HiSeq2000. SOAPnuke was used to process the raw data, removing reads that contained adapters or uncalled bases, had a mean Phred below 15, or lacked an exact match to the constant primer or identifier. COPE v1.2.5 was used to merge the high-quality paired reads, and each unique nucleotide sequence was defined as a clonotype. MiTCR v1.1 was used to align the clonotypes against IMGT TRBV, TRBD and TRBJ reference segments. Analysis was restricted to V-J combinations with a frequency above 0.0001, which covered roughly 99% of repertoires. A TCS score was defined as the ratio of F50 (clonal expansion) to E x V (chaos), with BLOSUM62-based TCRdist applied between CDR3 peptides within each V-J. Welch's t-statistics and random forest reduced 450 to 600 V-J features to 13, which were used in a naive Bayes classifier (R e1071). Sample size was not statistically predetermined, and investigators were not blinded to group allocation. According to the paper, TCR Vbeta CDR3 sequencing was carried out on approximately 140 peripheral blood samples, which came from fewer than 50 ophthalmopathy, some 73 hyperthyroidism and about 17 progressor patients.

The V and J genes are TRBV5-1 and TRBJ2-1; TRBD2 agrees with 10 junctional bases. The TCR was taken from a young man with Graves disease. Donor details come from another sample of the same person, matched by shared clones. Sequencing used peripheral blood mononuclear cells (PBMCs), obtained at new diagnosis, from a patient treated with antithyroid drugs. The nucleotide sequence reads TGCGCCAGCAGCTATACTAGCGGGGTCGACAATGAGCAGTTCTTC. This sequence encodes CASSYTSGVDNEQFF.